This T cell receptor beta chain was documented in a study of cytomegalovirus exposure and HLA in healthy donors. At the level of the study: An early release of data contained about 85 million unique TCRs, which came from HLA-typed donors.

Study-wide results and caveats: When a later analysis was performed, an Asian-associated ancestry cluster reportedly had fewer N-insertions than the roughly 630-donor mean. Within an earlier analysis, most TCR beta V segments proved productive either about 87% or about 30% of the time. A later analysis reported that several of the most significant clusters appeared to be linked to common viral pathogens, among them Epstein-Barr virus.

Primers included in the PCR were 60 Vbeta and 13 Jbeta primers. Method: immunoSEQ multiplex PCR; TCRdb's copy keeps in-frame clones and lacks some. The data hold roughly 170,000 clones, with roughly 81% observed a single time. Trimming removed 5 bases at V and 3 bases at J, with 13 bases between. Germline V gives CDR1 MNHEY, CDR2 SMNVEV (reference sequence). The CDR3 totals 15 residues. Comment on this clone: What it binds is unknown.

This receptor was identified in a girl aged 10 to 17 in good health and CMV-seropositive. The specimen sequenced was PBMCs. This rearrangement joins TRBV27 to TRBJ2-2; maybe TRBD2 (7 bases). CDR3 in amino acids: CASSARGPHTGELFF. DNA for the CDR3: TGTGCCAGCAGTGCGCGGGGGCCGCACACCGGGGAGCTGTTTTTT.